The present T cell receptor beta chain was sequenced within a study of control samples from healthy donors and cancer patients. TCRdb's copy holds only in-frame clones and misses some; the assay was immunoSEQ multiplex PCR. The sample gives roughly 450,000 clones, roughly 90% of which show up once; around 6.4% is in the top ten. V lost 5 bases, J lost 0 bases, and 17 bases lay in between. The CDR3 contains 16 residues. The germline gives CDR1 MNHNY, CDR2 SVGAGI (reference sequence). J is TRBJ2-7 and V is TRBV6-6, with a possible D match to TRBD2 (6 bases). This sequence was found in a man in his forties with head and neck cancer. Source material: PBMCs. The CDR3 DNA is TGTGCCAGCAGTCCCAGGTATAGCGGTAGCTCCTACGAGCAGTACTTC. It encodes CASSPRYSGSSYEQYF.